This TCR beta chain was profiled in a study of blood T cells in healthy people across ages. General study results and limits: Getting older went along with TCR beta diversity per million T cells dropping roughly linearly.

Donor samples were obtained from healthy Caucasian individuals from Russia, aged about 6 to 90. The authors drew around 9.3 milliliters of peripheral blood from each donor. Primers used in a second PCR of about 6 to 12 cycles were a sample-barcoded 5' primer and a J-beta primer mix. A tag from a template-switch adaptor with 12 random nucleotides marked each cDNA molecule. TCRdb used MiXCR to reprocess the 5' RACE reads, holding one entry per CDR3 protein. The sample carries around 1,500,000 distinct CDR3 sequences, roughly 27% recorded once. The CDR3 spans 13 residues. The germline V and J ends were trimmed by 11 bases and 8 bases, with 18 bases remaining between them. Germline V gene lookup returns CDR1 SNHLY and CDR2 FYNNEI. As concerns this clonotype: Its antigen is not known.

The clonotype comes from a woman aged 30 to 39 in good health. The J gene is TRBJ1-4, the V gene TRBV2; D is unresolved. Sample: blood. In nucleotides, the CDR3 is TGTGCCGGCACAGCCTTTATGGACGAAAAACTGTTTTTT. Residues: CAGTAFMDEKLFF.